The sequence of this TCR beta chain was determined in a study of T cell responses to AZD1222 COVID-19 vaccine. Study-wide results and limits: Recipients of AZD1222 seropositive at baseline numbered only 5 to 7. Reports indicate that nearly half of spike-specific TCRs are directed at unmutated variant regions. There were mostly white British donors and more females than males, and clonal diversity was possibly underestimated.

Sequencing was performed with immunoSEQ multiplex PCR; in TCRdb, only in-frame clones are kept and a portion is missing. The top ten clones hold over 1% of a sample with about 170,000 clones, 87% of them seen once. A note on this clone: Its antigen is not identified.

Both about-4-week and about-12-week second-dose recipients were combined. This clonotype originated in an adult who received the AZD1222 COVID-19 vaccine. The input for sequencing was peripheral blood, taken 28 days after the second AZD1222 dose.

In nucleotides, the CDR3 is TGTGCCAGCTCACCGCGCGAGGGTGAGCAGTACTTC. It is translated as CASSPREGEQYF. The rearrangement links TRBV18 to TRBJ2-7; tentative D call: TRBD2 (5 bases). The germline CDR1 and CDR2 sequences are KGHSH and LQKENI. CDR3 length: 12 amino acids. Between the trimmed V and J ends, which lost 3 bases and 7 bases, there was a span of 10 bases.